Below, 14 T cell receptor beta chains from the same sample are listed, as sequenced in a study of PD-1 blockade in classical Hodgkin lymphoma. Each patient's relapse followed autologous stem cell transplantation, and brentuximab vedotin exposure varied. The method was immunoSEQ multiplex PCR; TCRdb's version includes in-frame clones alone and lacks a portion of them. The sample contains 43,000 or so clones, 73% of which appear only once. The sample here was peripheral blood mononuclear cells (PBMCs), taken at baseline. The source of these receptors is a human donor with classical Hodgkin lymphoma.

In its sample, this clone was seen once. V usage is TRBV29-1 and J usage is TRBJ2-1; D call uncertain. Trimming took 7 bases from V and 7 from J, leaving 14 bases between them. Germline V gene sequence: CDR1 SQVTM, CDR2 ANQGSEA. The CDR3 loop spans 12 amino acids. Written as DNA, the CDR3 is TGCAGCGCCTTTCGAGGCCGGAATGAGCAGTTCTTC. Protein sequence: CSAFRGRNEQFF.

This clone is classed as medium-sized. The J gene is TRBJ2-2, the V gene TRBV12-5, with D perhaps matching TRBD1 (5 bases). Germline lookup yields CDR1 LGHNT and CDR2 FRNRAP. The CDR3 spans 18 residues. With 0 bases removed from V and 5 bases from J, the gap between germline ends came to 19 bases. The CDR3 DNA reads TGTGCTAGTGGTTTGGTACCAGGTGACAGCCTAGGGACCGGGGAGCTGTTTTTT. Protein: CASGLVPGDSLGTGELFF.

J is TRBJ1-3 and V is TRBV4-1; D gene uncertain. Germline CDR1 and CDR2: MGHRA and YSYEKL. The CDR3 runs to 16 residues. V shed 2 bases and J shed 0 bases, with 11 bases lying between them. The CDR3 reads CASSQYDGISGNTIYF. The CDR3 DNA is TGCGCCAGCAGCCAATACGACGGTATCTCTGGAAACACCATATATTTT.

The chain recombines TRBV5-1 with TRBJ2-1; the match to TRBD2 covers 12 bases. Germline assignment: CDR1 SGHRS and CDR2 YFSETQ. This CDR3 is built from 15 residues. Trimming removed 4 bases from V and 9 bases from J; junction bases left unmatched: 8. The CDR3 DNA is TGCGCCAGCAGCGAGGGACTAGCGGGCTCTTTTGAGCAGTTCTTC. Translation: CASSEGLAGSFEQFF.

The rearrangement uses TRBV19 and TRBJ1-5, with TRBD1 as a possible D gene (6 bases). CDR1 is LNHDA, CDR2 SQIVND, per germline (reference sequence). The CDR3 covers 16 residues. V shed 3 bases and J shed 5 bases, with 17 bases lying between them. CDR3 nucleotides: TGTGCCAGTAGTATGAGGACCTACTCAGGGGATCAGCCCCAGCATTTT. Encoded protein: CASSMRTYSGDQPQHF. Based on the CDR3 plus reference TRBV19 and TRBJ1-5, the full variable domain is DGGITQSPKYLFRKEGQNVTLSCEQNLNHDAMYWYRQDPGQGLRLIYYSQIVNDFQKGDIAEGYSVSREKKESFPLTVTSAQKNPTAFYLCASSMRTYSGDQPQHFGDGTRLSIL.

The rearrangement joins TRBV6-1 to TRBJ1-1; no reliable D call. The germline V and J ends were trimmed by 6 bases and 6 bases, with 17 bases remaining between them. This CDR3 region has 14 residues. Per germline, CDR1 MNHNS and CDR2 SASEGT. CDR3 sequence: CASSLPGSISEAFF. The CDR3 DNA reads TGTGCCAGCAGCCTCCCGGGCAGTATATCTGAAGCTTTCTTT.

This clone is judged medium-sized (0.01 to 0.1%). The CDR3 nucleotides read TGCAGCGTTATGTCCCCGAGCGCCGAAAAACTGTTTTTT. It translates to CSVMSPSAEKLFF. This chain connects TRBV29-1 to TRBJ1-4; D ambiguous. Germline CDR1 reads SQVTM; CDR2 reads ANQGSEA. V was pared by 5 bases and J by 8 bases, with 15 bases between. CDR3 length: 13 amino acids.

V is TRBV7-8 and J is TRBJ2-6; D remains unclear. Germline V CDR1 and CDR2: SGHVS, FQNEAQ. The CDR3 is 19 residues long. V was trimmed by 1 base and J by 0 bases, leaving 16 bases between them. In nucleotides, the CDR3 is TGTGCCAGCAGCTTAGTAATCTTAGAAACTAACTCTGGGGCCAACGTCCTGACTTTC. Translating it yields CASSLVILETNSGANVLTF.

The J gene is TRBJ1-3, the V gene TRBV5-8, with D hard to call. CDR1 and CDR2 from the germline V gene are SGHTS and YDEGEE. Trimming took off 2 bases at V and 7 bases at J, with 16 bases between the two ends. CDR3 size: 15 residues. The CDR3 spells CASSFGQGPGNTIYF. In DNA, the CDR3 is TGTGCCAGCAGCTTTGGGCAAGGTCCGGGGAACACCATATATTTT.

The genes are TRBV7-2 and TRBJ1-2, with no clear D. Trimming cost V 0 bases and J 8 bases, with 13 bases left between them. The CDR3 is 14 residues long. In germline, CDR1 is SGHTA, CDR2 FQGNSA. The CDR3 region is CASSLAQSWKGYTF. DNA for the CDR3: TGTGCCAGCAGCTTAGCCCAAAGTTGGAAGGGCTACACCTTC.

The V call is TRBV25-1, the J call TRBJ1-5; no firm D call. The CDR3 totals 12 residues. Trimming took 2 bases from V and 2 from J, leaving 1 base between them. Germline lookup yields CDR1 MGHDK and CDR2 SYGVNS. The CDR3 protein is CASSEGNQPQHF. As DNA, the CDR3 is TGTGCCAGCAGTGAAGGCAATCAGCCCCAGCATTTT.

This chain joins TRBV7-8 and TRBJ2-5; 13 bases align to TRBD2. In germline, CDR1 is SGHVS, CDR2 FQNEAQ. The CDR3 sequence is 16 residues long. Losses at the gene ends were 5 bases for V and 3 bases for J; bases not matched to a gene: 6. In nucleotides, the CDR3 is TGTGCCAGCAGCCCGACCGGACTAGCGGGGGAAGAGACCCAGTACTTC. Its protein product is CASSPTGLAGEETQYF.

The V call is TRBV2, the J call TRBJ1-1, with a tentative D call TRBD1 (5 bases). Trimming left V 6 bases short and J 5 bases short, with 13 bases between. The CDR3 is 13 residues long. Germline V gene data show CDR1 as SNHLY and CDR2 as FYNNEI. Here the CDR3 reads CASRWGEPTEAFF. CDR3 sequence (DNA): TGTGCCAGCAGGTGGGGGGAACCGACTGAAGCTTTCTTT.

The rearrangement uses TRBV28 and TRBJ2-1; 9 bases match TRBD1. This CDR3 is 17 amino acids long. V trimming: 6 bases; J trimming: 0 bases; junction bases outside the gene matches: 9. CDR1 and CDR2 from the germline V gene are MDHEN and SYDVKM. The CDR3 nucleotides are TGTGCCAGCAGGGGGGACAGGGCCGTTAGCTCCTACAATGAGCAGTTCTTC. As protein: CASRGDRAVSSYNEQFF.